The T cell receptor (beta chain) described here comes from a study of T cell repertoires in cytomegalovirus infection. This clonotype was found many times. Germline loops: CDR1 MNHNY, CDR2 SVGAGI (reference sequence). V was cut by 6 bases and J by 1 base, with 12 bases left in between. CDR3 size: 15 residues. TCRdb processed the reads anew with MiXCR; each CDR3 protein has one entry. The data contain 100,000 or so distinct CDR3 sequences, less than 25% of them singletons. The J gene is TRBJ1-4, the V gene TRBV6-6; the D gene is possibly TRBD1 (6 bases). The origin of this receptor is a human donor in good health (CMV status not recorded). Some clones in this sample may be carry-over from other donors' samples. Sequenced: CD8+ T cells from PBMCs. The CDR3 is CASRGGPVTNEKLFF. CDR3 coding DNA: TGTGCCAGCAGGGGGGGGCCTGTAACTAATGAAAAACTGTTTTTT.